These 17 T cell receptor beta chains share one sample of origin, sequenced in a study of response to subunit inactivated influenza vaccine. Each CDR3 protein gets one entry after TCRdb re-called the RT-PCR reads with MiXCR. The sample has a few hundred thousand distinct CDR3 sequences; 22% are singletons. The sample was PBMCs from blood, taken about 20 months after vaccination. These receptors were obtained from a man aged 50-75 years who received an inactivated influenza vaccine.

The J gene is TRBJ2-7, the V gene TRBV7-2, with a weak D call TRBD2 (5 bases). Between the trimmed V and J ends, which lost 1 base and 3 bases, there was a span of 16 bases. The CDR3 is made up of 16 amino acids. Germline lookup yields CDR1 SGHTA and CDR2 FQGNSA. The DNA for the CDR3 is TGTGCCAGCAGCTTAGGAGAAGGACTGGTAGACTACGAGCAGTACTTC. Amino acid sequence: CASSLGEGLVDYEQYF.

This clonotype was detected only a few times. The chain is built from TRBV9 and TRBJ2-1; tentatively, D is TRBD1 or TRBD2 (5 bases each). With 4 bases removed from V and 5 bases from J, the gap between germline ends came to 22 bases. Germline V CDR1 and CDR2: SGDLS, YYNGEE. The CDR3 is made up of 17 amino acids. The CDR3 DNA is TGTGCCAGCAGCCCGCAAAAGGGACGCCAAGTCCACAATGAGCAGTTCTTC. It yields the protein CASSPQKGRQVHNEQFF.

Many counts were recorded for this clonotype. The chain is built from TRBV12-3 or TRBV12-4 and TRBJ1-4; D uncertain. CDR3 length equals 11 residues. The germline V and J ends were trimmed by 2 bases and 8 bases, with 3 bases remaining between them. The CDR3 is CASSLTEKLFF. The CDR3 DNA reads as TGTGCCAGCAGTTTAACCGAAAAACTGTTTTTT.

The rearrangement links TRBV6-2 or TRBV6-3 to TRBJ2-3, with TRBD2 as a possible D gene (6 bases). Trimming shortened V by 2 bases and J by 2 bases, and 17 bases separated the two germline ends. The germline CDR1 and CDR2 sequences are MNHEY and SVGEGT. This CDR3 has 17 residues. The CDR3 protein is CASSYPSGLANTDTQYF. In nucleotides, the CDR3 is TGTGCCAGCAGTTACCCCTCAGGGCTAGCGAACACAGATACGCAGTATTTT.

This rearrangement joins TRBV3-1 to TRBJ2-7, with 7 bases matching TRBD1. V trimming: 1 base; J trimming: 5 bases; junction bases outside the gene matches: 2. Germline V gene data show CDR1 as LGHDT and CDR2 as YNNKEL (reference sequence). The length of the CDR3 is 13 residues. The CDR3, as DNA: TGTGCCAGCAGCCAAGTAGGGGGCCACGAGCAGTACTTC. Residues: CASSQVGGHEQYF.

CDR3: CATQTGGRSNYGYTF. The CDR3 DNA follows: TGTGCCACCCAGACAGGGGGTAGGAGTAACTATGGCTACACCTTC. V gene TRBV10-3 combines with J gene TRBJ1-2, with 9 bases identical to TRBD1. J gave up 1 base and V 10 bases, and 10 bases lay outside the gene matches. Germline V gives CDR1 ENHRY, CDR2 SYGVKD. The CDR3 sequence is 15 residues long.

This clonotype was counted only a few times. V gene TRBV2 combines with J gene TRBJ1-2, with 7 bases lining up with TRBD1. The V and J ends lost 4 bases and 4 bases, in that order; junction bases with no gene match: 6. The length of the CDR3 is 14 residues. Germline CDR1 and CDR2: SNHLY and FYNNEI. The CDR3 sequence is CASSVSGTVYGYTF. CDR3 sequence (DNA): TGTGCCAGCAGTGTGTCTGGGACAGTCTATGGCTACACCTTC.

This clonotype was seen only a few times. Here the CDR3 DNA reads TGCAGTGCTAGAGAAGCGGACACGCCAATCCGAAAACTGTTTTTT. Protein: CSAREADTPIRKLFF. The chain is built from TRBV20-1 and TRBJ1-4; TRBD1 might be the D (5 bases). From germline, CDR1 is DFQATT and CDR2 SNEGSKA (reference sequence). The CDR3 is made up of 15 amino acids. V dropped 0 bases and J dropped 10 bases, with 18 bases sitting between them.

This clonotype appeared once. This chain uses TRBV6-2 or TRBV6-3 with TRBJ2-5; no definite D call. The CDR3 is 10 amino acids. Germline V gene lookup returns CDR1 MNHEY and CDR2 SVGEGT. With 7 bases removed from V and 5 bases from J, the gap between germline ends came to 5 bases. The CDR3 nucleotides are TGTGCCAGCAAGGCGGAGACCCAGTACTTC. Translation gives CASKAETQYF.

The chain combines TRBV20-1 with TRBJ2-4, with D possibly called TRBD1 or TRBD2 (5 bases each). V lost 6 bases to trimming and J lost 5 bases, with 14 bases between them. Germline V gives CDR1 DFQATT, CDR2 SNEGSKA (reference sequence). The CDR3 consists of 13 residues. The CDR3 sequence: CSAEGPVENIQYF. DNA for the CDR3: TGCAGTGCCGAGGGGCCGGTAGAAAACATTCAGTACTTC.

This clonotype showed up many times. The rearrangement joins TRBV5-6 to TRBJ2-7, with 7 bases identical to TRBD2. The trim removed 2 bases at V and 5 bases at J, leaving 10 bases unmatched. From germline, CDR1 is SGHDT and CDR2 YYEEEE. The CDR3 contains 15 residues. In DNA form, the CDR3 reads TGTGCCAGCAGCTTCTCTCCCGGACTAGATAACGAGCAGTACTTC. This codes for CASSFSPGLDNEQYF.

This clonotype showed up just a few times. This rearrangement joins TRBV11-2 to TRBJ1-1, with TRBD1 identical over 9 bases. V was clipped by 4 bases and J by 6 bases; unmatched bases: 6. This CDR3 region has 14 residues. Germline-derived CDR1 and CDR2 are SGHAT and FQNNGV. CDR3 DNA: TGTGCCAGCAGCTCCGGGACAGGGCTTTCTGAAGCTTTCTTT. It translates to CASSSGTGLSEAFF.

This clonotype showed up just a few times. The rearrangement uses TRBV12-3 or TRBV12-4 and TRBJ1-2, with 7 positions matching TRBD1. V gave up 6 bases and J gave up 7 bases; unmatched junction bases: 8. The CDR3 spans 13 residues. CDR3 sequence (DNA): TGTGCCAGCAGCCCTGACAGGGTGGGTGGCTACACCTTC. This sequence encodes CASSPDRVGGYTF.

The V and J genes are TRBV12-3 or TRBV12-4 and TRBJ1-4; no clear D. The CDR3 runs to 14 residues. V lost 10 bases and J 0 bases, leaving 12 bases between the germline ends. CDR3 in DNA: TGTGCCACGACACGGACCACAACTAATGAAAAACTGTTTTTT. Amino acids: CATTRTTTNEKLFF.

This clonotype was observed many times. The CDR3 loop reads CASSPNTEPQHF. The CDR3 DNA sequence: TGTGCCAGCAGCCCGAACACAGAGCCCCAGCATTTT. The J gene is TRBJ1-5, the V gene TRBV7-8; D unclear. Trimming cost V 5 bases and J 8 bases, with 10 bases left between them. CDR1 is SGHVS and CDR2 is FQNEAQ in the germline V gene. The CDR3 spans 12 residues.

This clonotype was detected a few times. This rearrangement joins TRBV7-6 to TRBJ1-2, with D tentatively TRBD1 (5 bases). This CDR3 contains 13 residues. Trimming shortened V by 5 bases and J by 7 bases, and 14 bases separated the two germline ends. Germline CDR1 and CDR2: SGHVS and FNYEAQ. CDR3 amino acids: CASSPPGDLGYTF. In DNA form, the CDR3 reads TGTGCCAGCAGCCCACCCGGGGACCTTGGCTACACCTTC.

This clonotype was counted ten times or more. For the CDR3, the DNA is TGTGCCAGCAGCTACGGGGCTACTTCTGGAAACACCATATATTTT. Amino acid sequence: CASSYGATSGNTIYF. The chain links TRBV7-2 to TRBJ1-3, with a tentative D call TRBD1 (5 bases). V shed 4 bases and J shed 1 base, with 11 bases lying between them. Germline lookup yields CDR1 SGHTA and CDR2 FQGNSA. This CDR3 region has 15 residues.